The TCR beta chain described here comes from a study of cytomegalovirus exposure and HLA in healthy donors. This CDR3 contains 15 residues. Germline CDR1 is MDHEN and CDR2 is SYDVKM. Trimming stripped 6 bases from V and 2 bases from J, with 14 bases between. PCR amplification relied on 60 Vbeta primers (plus 13 Jbeta primers). Repertoires were generated with immunoSEQ multiplex PCR, while TCRdb's copy carries only in-frame clones and drops some. The sample holds more than 110,000 clones, around 79% seen once. This clone appeared a single time. The origin of this receptor is a woman aged 45 to 65 in good health and CMV-seropositive. The specimen sequenced was PBMCs. This chain connects TRBV28 to TRBJ1-5; a possible D gene is TRBD1 (5 bases). CDR3 DNA sequence: TGTGCCAGCAGCCCCGGGGGGGAGGGCAATCAGCCCCAGCATTTT. It codes for CASSPGGEGNQPQHF. Full variable domain (outside the CDR3, taken from reference TRBV28 and TRBJ1-5): DVKVTQSSRYLVKRTGEKVFLECVQDMDHENMFWYRQDPGLGLRLIYFSYDVKMKEKGDIPEGYSVSREKKERFSLILESASTNQTSMYLCASSPGGEGNQPQHFGDGTRLSIL.